The next 29 T cell receptor beta chains were all read from a single sample in a study of CD8+CD57+ T cells in acquired aplastic anemia. In patients chosen for sequencing, flow cytometry had shown CD8+CD57+ cell expansion. It was genomic DNA that served as the template for profiling TCR beta VDJ and CDR3. TCRdb processed the reads anew with MiXCR; each CDR3 protein has one entry. The profile covers a few hundred thousand distinct CDR3 sequences, with approximately 80% appearing a single time and roughly two fifths taken by the ten largest. What was sequenced was sorted CD4+, CD8+, or CD8+CD57+ T cells (not recorded which) from PBMCs. Receptor source: a human donor with aplastic anemia.

The chain is built from TRBV7-2 and TRBJ2-7; unclear D gene. The CDR3 covers 15 residues. The germline V and J ends were trimmed by 2 bases and 1 base, with 12 bases remaining between them. CDR1 and CDR2 from the germline V gene are SGHTA and FQGNSA. The CDR3 here is CASSLIVGVSYEQYF. The DNA for the CDR3 is TGTGCCAGCAGCTTAATAGTAGGAGTTTCCTACGAGCAGTACTTC. Full variable domain (outside the CDR3, taken from reference TRBV7-2 and TRBJ2-7): GAGVSQSPSNKVTEKGKDVELRCDPISGHTALYWYRQSLGQGLEFLIYFQGNSAPDKSGLPSDRFSAERTGGSVSTLTIQRTQQEDSAVYLCASSLIVGVSYEQYFGPGTRLTVT.

Remarks on this clonotype: One end of the junction does not line up with germline, which may come from a read error. V is TRBV9 and J is TRBJ2-1; D gene ambiguous. This CDR3 comprises 15 residues. Germline V CDR1 and CDR2: SGDLS, YYNGEE. For the CDR3, the DNA is TGTGCCAGCGGCGTAGCTGGGAACATTCGGTACTTCGAGTTCTTC. It is translated as CASGVAGNIRYFEFF. Supplemented by reference TRBV9 and TRBJ2-1, the full variable domain reads DSGVTQTPKHLITATGQRVTLRCSPRSGDLSVYWYQQSLDQGLQFLIQYYNGEERAKGNILERFSAQQFPDLHSELNLSSLELGDSALYFCASGVAGNIRYFEFFGPGTRLTVL.

The gene calls are TRBV7-8 and TRBJ1-4; D gene unclear. The CDR3 length is 17 residues. CDR1 and CDR2 (germline): SGHVS, FQNEAQ. Trimming took 0 bases from V and 8 from J, leaving 19 bases between them. CDR3 loop: CASSLAGGPDTREKLFF. The CDR3 nucleotides read TGTGCCAGCAGCTTAGCGGGAGGTCCCGATACGCGCGAAAAACTGTTTTTT.

J is TRBJ2-7 and V is TRBV13; D could derive from TRBD1 or TRBD2 (5 bases each). The germline V gene has CDR1 PRHDT and CDR2 FYEKMQ (reference sequence). Between the trimmed V and J ends, which lost 5 bases and 2 bases, there was a span of 16 bases. This CDR3 is built from 15 residues. CDR3 region: CASSPPKGTTYEQYF. The CDR3 DNA is TGTGCCAGCAGCCCACCGAAAGGGACGACCTACGAGCAGTACTTC.

This clonotype was found a few times. CDR3: CATSRGSSHDTQYF. The CDR3 DNA follows: TGTGCCACCAGCAGGGGCTCCAGTCACGATACCCAGTACTTC. V is TRBV15 and J is TRBJ2-3; D is unresolved. TRBJ2-5 explains the end of the DNA better; the J call may be wrong. CDR1 LNHNV and CDR2 YYDKDF come from the germline V gene (reference sequence). The CDR3 totals 14 residues.

As concerns this clonotype: Its ends do not fully match the called genes, so a read error is possible. The gene calls are TRBV20-1 and TRBJ1-6; possibly TRBD1 for D (5 bases). This CDR3 is 14 amino acids long. Germline CDR1 DFQATT, CDR2 SNEGSKA (reference sequence). The CDR3 loop reads CSARDKEGTSPLHF. For the CDR3, the DNA is TGCAGTGCTAGAGATAAGGAGGGGACTTCACCCCTACACTTT.

This chain's CDR3 is CASSSLGISQETQYF. CDR3 in DNA: TGTGCCAGCAGCTCTTTGGGGATTAGCCAAGAGACCCAGTACTTC. V usage is TRBV5-6 and J usage is TRBJ2-5; D is ambiguous. The ends were cut back, 3 bases at V and 1 base at J, with 13 bases in the middle. The CDR3 contains 15 residues. Germline-derived CDR1 and CDR2 are SGHDT and YYEEEE.

As to this clonotype: One end of the junction varies from germline; a read error may be responsible. The CDR3 sequence: CASSGGLAISTDNF. The CDR3 DNA reads as TGTGCCAGCAGCGGAGGACTAGCGATTTCTACAGATAACTTC. This rearrangement joins TRBV9 to TRBJ2-7; 9 bases align to TRBD2. This CDR3 comprises 14 residues. Germline CDR1 reads SGDLS; CDR2 reads YYNGEE.

This chain uses TRBV15 with TRBJ2-5; 11 bases align to TRBD2. Trimming removed 1 base from V and 9 bases from J; junction bases left unmatched: 10. Germline loops: CDR1 LNHNV, CDR2 YYDKDF (reference sequence). This CDR3 has 16 amino acids. The CDR3 nucleotides are TGTGCCACCAGCAGAGCGACTAGCGGGACGGGAGGGGCCCAGTACTTC. The encoded protein is CATSRATSGTGGAQYF. Based on the CDR3 plus reference TRBV15 and TRBJ2-5, the full variable domain is DAMVIQNPRYQVTQFGKPVTLSCSQTLNHNVMYWYQQKSSQAPKLLFHYYDKDFNNEADTPDNFQSRRPNTSFCFLDIRSPGLGDTAMYLCATSRATSGTGGAQYFGPGTRLLVL.

The sample holds many counts of this clonotype. This chain links TRBV13 with TRBJ1-1; D not resolved. Germline values: CDR1 PRHDT, CDR2 FYEKMQ (reference sequence). This CDR3 spans 13 amino acids. Trimming removed 0 bases from V and 6 bases from J, with 8 bases in between. The CDR3 DNA sequence: TGTGCCAGCAGCTTAGGGGCCCGCTCTGAAGCTTTCTTT. As protein: CASSLGARSEAFF. Based on the CDR3 plus reference TRBV13 and TRBJ1-1, the full variable domain is AAGVIQSPRHLIKEKRETATLKCYPIPRHDTVYWYQQGPGQDPQFLISFYEKMQSDKGSIPDRFSAQQFSDYHSELNMSSLELGDSALYFCASSLGARSEAFFGQGTRLTVV.

Details on this clonotype: One end of the junction varies from germline; a read error may be responsible. The chain recombines TRBV7-8 with TRBJ2-5; 8 bases are shared with TRBD1. The V gene's germline CDR1 is SGHVS and CDR2 FQNEAQ. This CDR3 region has 14 residues. CDR3 loop: CATSYWTGISSEQF. DNA of the CDR3: TGTGCCACCAGCTACTGGACAGGGATCTCCTCCGAGCAGTTC.

The V call is TRBV7-9, the J call TRBJ2-6; no firm D call. Germline CDR1 and CDR2: SEHNR and FQNEAQ (reference sequence). V was trimmed by 0 bases and J by 14 bases, leaving 20 bases between them. The CDR3 contains 16 residues. CDR3 sequence reads: CASSLAGNYGSTILTF. For the CDR3, the DNA is TGTGCCAGCAGCTTAGCGGGCAACTACGGTTCCACCATCCTGACTTTC.

With regard to this clonotype: Compared with germline, one end of the junction differs, possibly owing to a read error. The chain carries TRBV11-2 and TRBJ2-3; D might be TRBD1 or TRBD2, each matching 6 bases. This CDR3 spans 14 amino acids. The germline V gene has CDR1 SGHAT and CDR2 FQNNGV. DNA of the CDR3: TGCGCCAGCAGCCATACAGGGACTCAGGATACGCAGTATTTT. Translating it yields CASSHTGTQDTQYF.

Of note for this clonotype: Mismatch with germline at one junction end may stem from a read error. This chain connects TRBV7-2 to TRBJ2-3, with D uncertain. The CDR3 runs 14 residues. Germline-derived CDR1 and CDR2 are SGHTA and FQGNSA. The CDR3 DNA sequence: TGTGCCAGCAGCGTCGCGAGTAGTTCCATGGCGCAGCAGTTT. Its translation is CASSVASSSMAQQF.

The chain is built from TRBV5-6 and TRBJ1-2; tentatively, D is TRBD1 (6 bases). V shed 3 bases and J shed 3 bases, with 18 bases lying between them. This CDR3 spans 16 amino acids. The germline V gene encodes CDR1 SGHDT and CDR2 YYEEEE. The CDR3 coding sequence is TGTGCCAGCAGCTCAGAGGACGGGGGCTTGGACTATGGCTACACCTTC. As protein: CASSSEDGGLDYGYTF. Based on the CDR3 plus reference TRBV5-6 and TRBJ1-2, the full variable domain is DAGVTQSPTHLIKTRGQQVTLRCSPKSGHDTVSWYQQALGQGPQFIFQYYEEEERQRGNFPDRFSGHQFPNYSSELNVNALLLGDSALYLCASSSEDGGLDYGYTFGSGTRLTVV.

On this clonotype: It is likely a read error, because the conserved phenylalanine at the end of the CDR3 is missing. It is unclear where the CDR3 begins or ends on the DNA, so no DNA is shown, and the CDR3 is as TCRdb lists it. The rearrangement links TRBV7-2 to TRBJ1-2; the D call in the table, TRBD1, was not verified against the DNA. Germline lookup yields CDR1 SGHTA and CDR2 FQGNSA. The CDR3 is 13 amino acids long, termini counted. The CDR3 protein is CASSLAGAPGTQY.

In the case of this clonotype: One junction end disagrees with the germline gene, perhaps due to a read error. The V and J genes are TRBV5-1 and TRBJ1-6; D is possibly TRBD1 (5 bases). This CDR3 region has 16 residues. Germline-derived CDR1 and CDR2 are SGHRS and YFSETQ. CDR3 protein: CASSLKTGSYNPPLHF. CDR3 DNA sequence: TGCGCCAGCAGCCTAAAAACAGGCTCCTATAATCCACCCCTCCACTTT. Looking up the rest from reference TRBV5-1 and TRBJ1-6 gives the full variable domain: KAGVTQTPRYLIKTRGQQVTLSCSPISGHRSVSWYQQTPGQGLQFLFEYFSETQRNKGNFPGRFSGRQFSNSRSEMNVSTLELGDSALYLCASSLKTGSYNPPLHFGNGTRLTVT.

This chain joins TRBV7-9 and TRBJ2-1; D call uncertain. V was pared by 3 bases and J by 6 bases, with 15 bases between. CDR3 length: 15 amino acids. Germline-derived CDR1 and CDR2 are SEHNR and FQNEAQ (reference sequence). CDR3 sequence (DNA): TGTGCCAGCAGCTTCGGAAGCAGTGGCGGCAATGAGCAGTTCTTC. It specifies CASSFGSSGGNEQFF. Full variable domain (remainder filled in from reference TRBV7-9 and TRBJ2-1): DTGVSQNPRHKITKRGQNVTFRCDPISEHNRLYWYRQTLGQGPEFLTYFQNEAQLEKSRLLSDRFSAERPKGSFSTLEIQRTEQGDSAMYLCASSFGSSGGNEQFFGPGTRLTVL.

This clonotype was observed a few times. An end of the junction differs from the germline gene, which may be a read error. As DNA, the CDR3 is TGTGCCAGCACCCTAGGGAGGGTCCCCGCTGGGGCCTACTTT. Translating gives CASTLGRVPAGAYF. The rearrangement uses TRBV7-6 and TRBJ2-3, with 7 bases matching TRBD2. CDR1 SGHVS and CDR2 FNYEAQ come from the germline V gene. The CDR3 is 14 amino acids.

On this clonotype itself: The conserved phenylalanine or tryptophan normally closing the CDR3 is absent here, so this likely arose from a read error. The chain carries TRBV2 and TRBJ2-3; TRBD2 matches at 8 bases. From germline, CDR1 is SNHLY and CDR2 FYNNEI. The CDR3 is made up of 14 amino acids. Germline trimming cut 4 bases from V and 11 bases from J; bases unmatched to any gene: 11. For the CDR3, the DNA is TGTGCCAGCAGTGTTGCGGGGGGTCCTGAGCAGCAGTATTTG. Translating it yields CASSVAGGPEQQYL.

The V call is TRBV20-1, the J call TRBJ1-1; D uncertain. V gave up 1 base and J gave up 2 bases, with 14 bases separating them. CDR3 length: 15 residues. Germline V gives CDR1 DFQATT, CDR2 SNEGSKA (reference sequence). The CDR3 DNA sequence: TGCAGTGCTAGAGGACTGGCGGGAGACAACACTGAAGCTTTCTTT. It translates to CSARGLAGDNTEAFF.

This chain uses TRBV20-1 with TRBJ1-1, with D unresolved. Trimming removed 5 bases at V and 5 bases at J, with 21 bases between. In germline, CDR1 is DFQATT, CDR2 SNEGSKA (reference sequence). CDR3 length equals 15 residues. CDR3 in DNA: TGCAGTGCTTCATATTACCTGACTGTCGCAACTGAAGCTTTCTTT. This translates into CSASYYLTVATEAFF.

Only a few counts were recorded for this clonotype. The junction departs from germline at one end; a sequencing error may be responsible. This chain joins TRBV9 and TRBJ2-7; TRBD2 is a possible D gene (5 bases). The CDR3 covers 14 residues. Germline loops: CDR1 SGDLS, CDR2 YYNGEE. DNA of the CDR3: TGTGCCAGCAGCGTCGGGGTCTCGAACAATCAGCCCCACTTC. Its protein is CASSVGVSNNQPHF.

This clonotype was counted between two and nine times. The rearrangement uses TRBV29-1 and TRBJ2-5, with TRBD2 matching over 13 bases. V was pared by 1 base and J by 0 bases, with 5 bases of the junction left unmatched. This CDR3 has 17 amino acids. CDR1 and CDR2 (germline): SQVTM, ANQGSEA. CDR3 amino acids: CSVEAPTSGGNQETQYF. Here the CDR3 DNA reads TGCAGCGTTGAAGCCCCGACTAGCGGGGGGAACCAAGAGACCCAGTACTTC.

V usage is TRBV7-9 and J usage is TRBJ2-6, with D possibly TRBD1 on 7 matching bases. Germline loops: CDR1 SEHNR, CDR2 FQNEAQ (reference sequence). V was trimmed by 6 bases and J by 0 bases, leaving 15 bases between them. The CDR3 covers 17 residues. The CDR3: CASSRAGGGSGANVLTF. The CDR3 DNA sequence: TGTGCCAGCAGTCGAGCAGGGGGAGGCTCTGGGGCCAACGTCCTGACTTTC.

In the case of this clonotype: The junction does not match germline at one end; this may be a read error. The V gene is TRBV7-9, the J gene TRBJ1-5; D is unresolved. Germline V gene sequence: CDR1 SEHNR, CDR2 FQNEAQ (reference sequence). The CDR3 loop spans 15 amino acids. This chain's CDR3 is CASSLPGSRGQTQHF. Written as DNA, the CDR3 is TGTGCCAGCAGCCTACCCGGGTCGAGAGGTCAGACCCAGCATTTT.

With respect to this clonotype: The DNA is left out, because the CDR3 cannot be placed on it with certainty; the CDR3 is given as TCRdb lists it. The J gene is TRBJ2-6, the V gene TRBV9. Germline V CDR1 and CDR2: SGDLS, YYNGEE. With termini counted, the CDR3 has 16 amino acids. The CDR3 here is CASSVGSDTQYFGPTF.

Details on this clonotype: The junction shows a germline mismatch at one end, possibly a read error. The genes are TRBV2 and TRBJ2-4, with D unclear. Germline V lookup: CDR1 SNHLY, CDR2 FYNNEI. CDR3 length: 12 amino acids. CDR3 sequence: CASGEAYNNQYF. The CDR3 coding sequence is TGTGCCAGCGGAGAAGCTTATAACAATCAGTACTTC.

Concerning this clonotype: No DNA is shown, since the ends of the CDR3 on it are uncertain; the CDR3 is the one TCRdb lists. J is TRBJ2-7 and V is TRBV7-9. Germline CDR1 is SEHNR and CDR2 is FQNEAQ (reference sequence). The CDR3 is 18 residues long, counting both termini. Here the CDR3 reads CASSLGGYGYTFAYEQYV.